One and the same sample provided the 23 T cell receptor beta chains below, sequenced in a study of cytomegalovirus exposure and HLA in healthy donors. PCR involved 60 Vbeta and 13 Jbeta primers. Profiled with immunoSEQ multiplex PCR; TCRdb holds only in-frame clones, not every one. The table records some 150,000 clones, about four fifths of them present only once. The specimen sequenced was PBMCs. These receptors came from a man aged 45 to 65 in good health and CMV-seropositive.

This rearrangement joins TRBV6-5 to TRBJ2-3; D gene ambiguous. The V gene lost 10 bases and the J gene lost 4 bases, with 9 bases spanning the gap. The CDR3 covers 11 residues. Germline lookup yields CDR1 MNHEY and CDR2 SVGAGI. CDR3 protein: CATMMADTQYF. CDR3 bases: TGTGCCACTATGATGGCAGATACGCAGTATTTT.

This clone was counted only a few times. The chain links TRBV7-2 to TRBJ2-5; D unclear. Deletions cut 5 bases from V and 1 base from J, with 11 bases between. In germline, CDR1 is SGHTA, CDR2 FQGNSA. The CDR3 consists of 14 residues. CDR3 loop: CASSRTALQETQYF. CDR3 DNA sequence: TGTGCCAGCAGCCGAACAGCTCTCCAAGAGACCCAGTACTTC. Drawing the rest from reference TRBV7-2 and TRBJ2-5, the complete variable domain is GAGVSQSPSNKVTEKGKDVELRCDPISGHTALYWYRQSLGQGLEFLIYFQGNSAPDKSGLPSDRFSAERTGGSVSTLTIQRTQQEDSAVYLCASSRTALQETQYFGPGTRLLVL.

This clone was observed a single time. V gene TRBV29-1 combines with J gene TRBJ2-1; 9 bases are shared with TRBD2. V dropped 5 bases and J dropped 7; count of bases not matched to a gene: 12. The CDR3 runs to 15 residues. Per germline, CDR1 SQVTM and CDR2 ANQGSEA. For the CDR3, the DNA is TGCAGCGTTCCTGCGACTAGCGGTTATTTGAATGAGCAGTTCTTC. This encodes CSVPATSGYLNEQFF.

The rearrangement links TRBV28 to TRBJ1-1; maybe TRBD1 (6 bases). Germline V gives CDR1 MDHEN, CDR2 SYDVKM. V was clipped by 1 base and J by 2 bases, with 8 bases between them. The CDR3 sequence is 14 residues long. CDR3: CASSLSGTNTEAFF. The CDR3 bases are TGTGCCAGCAGTTTATCCGGGACAAACACTGAAGCTTTCTTT.

The V gene is TRBV25-1, the J gene TRBJ2-1; D ambiguous. Germline V gene data show CDR1 as MGHDK and CDR2 as SYGVNS. V gave up 2 bases and J gave up 0 bases, with 8 bases separating them. This CDR3 has 15 amino acids. CDR3 sequence (DNA): TGTGCCAGCAGTGAAGTAGCTTCCTCCTACAATGAGCAGTTCTTC. It is translated as CASSEVASSYNEQFF.

The V gene is TRBV30, the J gene TRBJ2-1; D remains unclear. Germline loops: CDR1 GTSNPN, CDR2 SVGIG (reference sequence). This CDR3 spans 12 amino acids. Between the trimmed V and J ends, which lost 2 bases and 2 bases, there was a span of 4 bases. The CDR3 spells CAWSPTYNEQFF. CDR3 DNA sequence: TGTGCCTGGAGTCCAACCTACAATGAGCAGTTCTTC.

The chain recombines TRBV5-4 with TRBJ1-2; 8 positions agree with TRBD1. This CDR3 has 17 amino acids. V gave up 4 bases and J gave up 5 bases; unmatched junction bases: 16. Germline lookup yields CDR1 SGHNT and CDR2 YYREEE (reference sequence). The CDR3: CASSTGGQLDLPYGYTF. The CDR3 DNA sequence: TGTGCCAGCAGCACAGGGGGACAACTCGATTTGCCTTATGGCTACACCTTC.

This clone appeared a single time. V gene TRBV11-1 combines with J gene TRBJ1-2, with 12 bases aligning to TRBD1. The CDR3 consists of 14 residues. The germline V gene has CDR1 SGHAT and CDR2 FQDESV (reference sequence). J gave up 8 bases and V 5 bases, and 6 bases lay outside the gene matches. CDR3 bases: TGTGCCAGCAGCGCGGGACAGGGGGCGGAGGGCTACACCTTC. Its protein is CASSAGQGAEGYTF.

With respect to this clone: The sample has other DNA sequences that encode this CDR3 too. V and J are TRBV14 and TRBJ2-1; 7 nucleotides line up with TRBD2. With 1 base clipped from V and 10 bases from J, the junction kept 13 bases outside the gene matches. Germline CDR1 is SGHDN and CDR2 is FVKESK. The CDR3 is made up of 16 amino acids. The DNA for the CDR3 is TGTGCCAGCAGCCAAGTACGGCCTAGCGGACCGGGCGAGCAGTTCTTC. This translates into CASSQVRPSGPGEQFF. Using reference TRBV14 and TRBJ2-1 for the parts outside the CDR3, the full variable domain is EAGVTQFPSHSVIEKGQTVTLRCDPISGHDNLYWYRRVMGKEIKFLLHFVKESKQDESGMPNNRFLAERTGGTYSTLKVQPAELEDSGVYFCASSQVRPSGPGEQFFGPGTRLTVL.

The chain recombines TRBV28 with TRBJ1-1; 7 nucleotides match TRBD1. V was pared by 5 bases and J by 5 bases, with 11 bases of the junction left unmatched. Germline loops: CDR1 MDHEN, CDR2 SYDVKM. The CDR3 is 15 amino acids. DNA of the CDR3: TGTGCCAGCAGTAGTCCTGCAGGGGGAGGTACTGAAGCTTTCTTT. This gives the protein CASSSPAGGGTEAFF. Looking up the rest from reference TRBV28 and TRBJ1-1 gives the full variable domain: DVKVTQSSRYLVKRTGEKVFLECVQDMDHENMFWYRQDPGLGLRLIYFSYDVKMKEKGDIPEGYSVSREKKERFSLILESASTNQTSMYLCASSSPAGGGTEAFFGQGTRLTVV.

The chain links TRBV4-2 to TRBJ1-2, with D uncertain. Germline V gene sequence: CDR1 LGHNA, CDR2 YNFKEQ. Trimming pared 0 bases from V and 5 bases from J, leaving 7 bases between. This CDR3 is 13 amino acids long. CDR3 nucleotides: TGTGCCAGCAGCCAAGAATTCCAATATGGCTACACCTTC. Residues: CASSQEFQYGYTF.

This clone was counted a single time. The chain combines TRBV5-6 with TRBJ2-3; D possibly corresponds to TRBD2 (5 bases). Germline CDR1 SGHDT, CDR2 YYEEEE. Between the trimmed V and J ends, which lost 1 base and 3 bases, there was a span of 15 bases. CDR3 length: 16 residues. CDR3 DNA: TGTGCCAGCAGCTTGATTTTCGACTACGAGACAGATACGCAGTATTTT. Protein: CASSLIFDYETDTQYF. Combining the CDR3 with reference TRBV5-6 and TRBJ2-3 gives the whole variable domain DAGVTQSPTHLIKTRGQQVTLRCSPKSGHDTVSWYQQALGQGPQFIFQYYEEEERQRGNFPDRFSGHQFPNYSSELNVNALLLGDSALYLCASSLIFDYETDTQYFGPGTRLTVL.

This clone was observed once. Other DNA sequences from this sample encode an identical CDR3 as well. This chain links TRBV11-2 with TRBJ2-5; D ambiguous. CDR3 length equals 11 residues. V was pared by 2 bases and J by 4 bases, with 2 bases between. CDR1 is SGHAT, CDR2 FQNNGV, per germline. The CDR3 region is CASSLRETQYF. As DNA, the CDR3 is TGTGCCAGCAGCTTACGAGAGACCCAGTACTTC. The full variable domain, its missing parts supplied by reference TRBV11-2 and TRBJ2-5, is EAGVAQSPRYKIIEKRQSVAFWCNPISGHATLYWYQQILGQGPKLLIQFQNNGVVDDSQLPKDRFSAERLKGVDSTLKIQPAKLEDSAVYLCASSLRETQYFGPGTRLLVL.

The chain joins TRBV27 to TRBJ1-1; 7 bases align to TRBD1. Germline V gene data show CDR1 as MNHEY and CDR2 as SMNVEV (reference sequence). J gave up 1 base and V 8 bases, and 7 bases lay outside the gene matches. The CDR3 loop spans 14 amino acids. The CDR3 bases are TGTGCCAGCTCCACCCGGGACAGGAACACTGAAGCTTTCTTT. It encodes CASSTRDRNTEAFF.

The rearrangement uses TRBV28 and TRBJ1-2, with TRBD1 identical over 8 bases. Per the germline V gene, CDR1 is MDHEN and CDR2 is SYDVKM. The CDR3 is 14 residues long. With V trimmed by 5 bases and J by 6 bases, 8 bases remained unmatched. The CDR3 sequence is CASSPQGARDGYTF. For the CDR3, the DNA is TGTGCCAGCAGTCCTCAGGGGGCCCGGGATGGCTACACCTTC.

This sequence joins TRBV6-1 and TRBJ2-5; 7 bases align to TRBD2. With the DNA end fitting TRBJ2-7 better, the J assignment may be wrong. The CDR3 covers 14 residues. The germline CDR1 and CDR2 sequences are MNHNS and SASEGT. The CDR3 DNA follows: TGTGCCAGCAGTGACGGAGGACTAGCCTACGAGCAGTACTTC. It yields the protein CASSDGGLAYEQYF.

With respect to this clone: One end of the junction varies from germline; a read error may be responsible. The rearrangement links TRBV5-1 to TRBJ2-3; D is possibly TRBD1 (6 bases). The V gene's germline CDR1 is SGHRS and CDR2 YFSETQ. CDR3 length: 16 residues. The DNA for the CDR3 is TGCGCCAGCAGCCCGGTGGACAGTAAGGGCACACATACGCAGTATTTT. This translates into CASSPVDSKGTHTQYF.

This clone was found a few times. This chain links TRBV6-4 with TRBJ2-1, with TRBD2 matching 7 bases. This CDR3 is 14 amino acids long. Germline V gene sequence: CDR1 MRHNA, CDR2 SNTAGT. Trimming took 4 bases from V and 10 from J; bases not matched to a gene: 10. CDR3 DNA: TGTGCCAGCAGTGTGAGACTAGCTTTGGGCGAGCAGTTCTTC. Translated, it gives CASSVRLALGEQFF.

The genes are TRBV28 and TRBJ1-2; TRBD1 might be the D (5 bases). The CDR3 contains 13 residues. Germline-derived CDR1 and CDR2 are MDHEN and SYDVKM. Trimming removed 11 bases at V and 0 bases at J, with 13 bases between. CDR3 region: CAGATRANYGYTF. In nucleotides, the CDR3 is TGTGCCGGGGCCACAAGAGCTAACTATGGCTACACCTTC.

The gene calls are TRBV5-6 and TRBJ1-3; unclear D gene. The CDR3 contains 16 residues. Germline CDR1 and CDR2: SGHDT and YYEEEE. The V end lost 2 bases, the J end lost 0 bases, and 12 bases lay between the germline ends. This chain's CDR3 is CASSFTAGGSGNTIYF. CDR3 bases: TGTGCCAGCAGCTTTACGGCCGGAGGCTCTGGAAACACCATATATTTT.

This chain connects TRBV27 to TRBJ1-5; 11 nucleotides align to TRBD1. Germline V gene data show CDR1 as MNHEY and CDR2 as SMNVEV (reference sequence). The junction had 9 bases not matched to a gene; V was cut back by 8 bases and J by 6 bases. The CDR3 length is 15 residues. The CDR3 DNA reads TGTGCCAGCCGAGGGACAGGGGGAGGGAGTCAGCCCCAGCATTTT. It codes for CASRGTGGGSQPQHF.

The chain combines TRBV7-3 with TRBJ1-1, with a possible D match to TRBD1 (6 bases). The V gene's germline CDR1 is SGHTA and CDR2 FQGTGA. The CDR3 has 12 residues. V was pared by 5 bases and J by 10 bases, with 14 bases between. The CDR3 reads CASSPSGGRAFF. DNA of the CDR3: TGTGCCAGCAGCCCGTCGGGGGGGCGAGCTTTCTTT. Based on the CDR3 plus reference TRBV7-3 and TRBJ1-1, the full variable domain is GAGVSQTPSNKVTEKGKYVELRCDPISGHTALYWYRQSLGQGPEFLIYFQGTGAADDSGLPNDRFFAVRPEGSVSTLKIQRTERGDSAVYLCASSPSGGRAFFGQGTRLTVV.

This chain links TRBV6-5 with TRBJ2-7, with D perhaps matching TRBD2 (6 bases). This CDR3 spans 13 amino acids. Germline lookup yields CDR1 MNHEY and CDR2 SVGAGI. V lost 1 base and J 6 bases, leaving 10 bases between the germline ends. The CDR3 nucleotides are TGTGCCAGCAGTTACTGGAGGGGATCCGAGCAGTACTTC. This encodes CASSYWRGSEQYF.